Sequencing of this TCR beta chain was carried out in a study of lymphopenia after photon versus proton radiotherapy. Study results and caveats: Oligoclonal CD8+ Temra expansion after nadir drove photon patients' diversity drop.

As for this clone: What it binds is unknown.

Repertoires were generated with immunoSEQ multiplex PCR, while TCRdb's copy carries only in-frame clones and drops some. The sample shows 15,000 or so clones, about nine tenths of them seen only once. Source: peripheral blood, taken from a patient treated with proton-based radiotherapy. This receptor was taken from a man between 65 and 85 years old with pancreatic cancer.

CDR3 in amino acids: CASSLSGSVANYGYTF. The CDR3 DNA reads TGCGCCAGCAGCCTTTCGGGATCTGTTGCTAACTATGGCTACACCTTC. This chain links TRBV4-1 with TRBJ1-2; D uncertain. Germline V lookup: CDR1 MGHRA, CDR2 YSYEKL. The CDR3 totals 16 residues. V was shortened by 4 bases and J by 0 bases, with 15 bases between the two germline ends.